This is a list of T cell receptor beta chains from one sample in a study of blood T cell repertoires in COVID-19. TCRdb keeps only in-frame clones here, not all; method: immunoSEQ multiplex PCR. The sample holds approximately 200,000 clones, roughly 87% seen once. Sequencing was performed on PBMCs or T cells enriched from blood (not recorded which). Receptor source: a woman aged 25 to 39 who had recovered from COVID-19. The CDR3 runs from the conserved cysteine through the conserved F or W.

TRBV24-1	TRBJ2-5	CATSDSSGGAPETQYF
TRBV27	TRBJ1-1	CASSSGQTSNTEAFF
TRBV6-2/TRBV6-3	TRBJ2-5	CASSYLAGKVEETQYF
TRBV4-2	TRBJ1-5	CASSQQELADSNQPQHF
TRBV9	TRBJ2-1	CASSVGGGQTYNEQFF
TRBV21-1	TRBJ1-5	CASSKAPRLTSPSNQPQHF
TRBV6-2/TRBV6-3	TRBJ2-3	CASSYPAGELTDTQYF
TRBV9	TRBJ1-2	CASSPRMEGAIGYTF
TRBV24-1	TRBJ2-3	CATSDPSGGQRGDEADTQYF
TRBV11-2	TRBJ2-7	CASTPPTSGKRYEQYF
TRBV5-1	TRBJ2-1	CASSSRGNEQFF
TRBV6-5	TRBJ2-7	CASSYSDGGYEQYF
TRBV5-4	TRBJ1-1	CASSLGGAGTEAFF
TRBV5-1	TRBJ1-3	CASSRQGVGNTIYF
TRBV2	TRBJ2-1	CASIPTSSYNEQFF
TRBV6-6	TRBJ1-5	CASLEVNQPQHF
TRBV29-1	TRBJ1-1	CSVPRGENTEAFF
TRBV9	TRBJ2-3	CASSVGGGGNTQYF
TRBV4-3	TRBJ1-2	CASSQDRGLPNYGYTF
TRBV11-2	TRBJ2-3	CASSLGGGRDTQYF
TRBV2	TRBJ2-2	CAGDSRNTGELFF
TRBV24-1	TRBJ1-2	CATSDLQGRTGYTF
TRBV20-1	TRBJ1-1	CSAIDRDHQNTEAFF
TRBV27	TRBJ2-2	CASSFRTSGLTGELFF
TRBV5-1	TRBJ2-5	CASSLKTEQEAQYF
TRBV2	TRBJ2-2	CASSEAGRGGELFF
TRBV7-3	TRBJ2-3	CASSSSGASTDTQYF
TRBV11-2	TRBJ2-5	CASSPVRWREVGQETQYF
TRBV7-2	TRBJ1-5	CASSSTGSNQPQHF
TRBV5-4	TRBJ2-3	CASSFSVGQNTDTQYF
TRBV19	TRBJ2-2	CASSIPGLAANTGELFF
TRBV29-1	TRBJ1-4	CSVDGRFF
TRBV7-2	TRBJ2-1	CASSSTQLAGKLDEQFF
TRBV7-9	TRBJ1-6	CASSYQGNSPLHF
TRBV7-9	TRBJ2-3	CASSLSGTDTQYF
TRBV11-3	TRBJ1-1	CASSPGSLTAEAFF
TRBV6-2/TRBV6-3	TRBJ1-1	CASSSSRTVYHTEAFF
TRBV4-2	TRBJ1-6	CASSQDPGGEGPNSPLHF
TRBV7-2	TRBJ1-1	CASSLGRNTEAFF
TRBV11-3	TRBJ2-7	CASSPRDRDYEQYF
TRBV2	TRBJ2-5	CASGLAAETQYF
TRBV6-6	TRBJ1-1	CASSYDTYTEAFF
TRBV2	TRBJ2-7	CASSRTGGPYEQYF
TRBV25-1	TRBJ2-7	CAARGQGSSYEQYF
TRBV19	TRBJ1-1	CASSMGGRSEAFF
TRBV9	TRBJ1-6	CASSVEQASNSPLHF
TRBV24-1	TRBJ2-1	CATSDWTSGSSYNEQFF
TRBV7-2	TRBJ2-7	CASSLTAGGLVEQYF
TRBV29-1	TRBJ2-4	CSVVRGESKNIQYF
TRBV29-1	TRBJ1-1	CSVELESARGTEAFF
TRBV4-1	TRBJ2-7	CASRGLADTYEQYF